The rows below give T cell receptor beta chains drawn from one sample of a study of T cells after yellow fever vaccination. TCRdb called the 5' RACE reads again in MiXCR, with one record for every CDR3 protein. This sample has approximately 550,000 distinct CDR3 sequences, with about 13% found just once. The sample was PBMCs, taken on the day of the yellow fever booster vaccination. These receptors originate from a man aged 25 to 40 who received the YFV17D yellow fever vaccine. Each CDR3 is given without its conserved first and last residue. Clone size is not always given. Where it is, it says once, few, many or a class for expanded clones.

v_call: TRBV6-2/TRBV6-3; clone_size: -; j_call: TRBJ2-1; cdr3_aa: ASSFTGGKQF
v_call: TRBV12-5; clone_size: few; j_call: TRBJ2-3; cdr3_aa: ASGLTDTQY
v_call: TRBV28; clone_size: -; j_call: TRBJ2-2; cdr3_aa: ASSVGENTGELF
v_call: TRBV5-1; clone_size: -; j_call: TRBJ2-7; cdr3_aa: ASSLGRALYEQY
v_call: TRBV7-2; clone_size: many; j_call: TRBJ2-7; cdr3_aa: ASSFGGLANYEQY
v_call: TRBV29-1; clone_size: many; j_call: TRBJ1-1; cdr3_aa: SVDRARGAGGAF
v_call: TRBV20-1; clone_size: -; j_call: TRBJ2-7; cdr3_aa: SAGVGEQY
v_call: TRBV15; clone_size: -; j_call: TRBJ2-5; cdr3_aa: ATSRVPSRDRAQETQY
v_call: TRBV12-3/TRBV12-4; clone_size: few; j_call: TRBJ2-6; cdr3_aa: ASSPNLDSGANVLT
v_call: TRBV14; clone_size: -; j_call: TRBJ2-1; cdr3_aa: ASSQVGGRTYNEQF
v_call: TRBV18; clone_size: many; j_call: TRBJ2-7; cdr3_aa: ASSPRDEQY
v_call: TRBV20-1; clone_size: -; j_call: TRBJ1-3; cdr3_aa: SALGNTIY
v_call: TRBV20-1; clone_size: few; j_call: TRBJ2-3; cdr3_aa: SASSTSGTDTQY
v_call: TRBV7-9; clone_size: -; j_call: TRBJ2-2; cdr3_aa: ASSSPRRTPETGELF
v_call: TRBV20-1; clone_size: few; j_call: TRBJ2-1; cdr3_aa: SAIAGGSALLTLDEQF
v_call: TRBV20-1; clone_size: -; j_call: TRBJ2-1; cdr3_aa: SATLAGPYGEQF
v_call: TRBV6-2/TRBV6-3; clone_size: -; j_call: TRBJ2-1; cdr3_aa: ASSSPPRAGFNEQF
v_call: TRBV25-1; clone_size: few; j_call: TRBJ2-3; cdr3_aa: ASSAAGGTDTQY
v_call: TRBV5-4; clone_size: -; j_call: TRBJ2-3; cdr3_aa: AISRGLAWTDTQY
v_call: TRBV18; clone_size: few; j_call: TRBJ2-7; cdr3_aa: ASSPQLNSYEQY
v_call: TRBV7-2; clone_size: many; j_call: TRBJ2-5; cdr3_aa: ASSLENRGQTQY
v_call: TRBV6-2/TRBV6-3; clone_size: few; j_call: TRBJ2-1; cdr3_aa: ASSGLAGIGNEQF
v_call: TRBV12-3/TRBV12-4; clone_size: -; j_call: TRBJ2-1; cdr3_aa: ASSLRGSSSYNEQF
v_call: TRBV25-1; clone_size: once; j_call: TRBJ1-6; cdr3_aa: ASSPIGTGGSPLH
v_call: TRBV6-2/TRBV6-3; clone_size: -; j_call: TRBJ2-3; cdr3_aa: ASRPLGTDTQY
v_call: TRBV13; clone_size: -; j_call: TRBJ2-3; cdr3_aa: ASSQTGLKRDTQY
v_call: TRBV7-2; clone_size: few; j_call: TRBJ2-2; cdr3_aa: ASRMGGRGTGELF